This T cell receptor beta chain derives from a study of T cell responses to AZD1222 COVID-19 vaccine. Turning to the study itself: Both about-4-week and about-12-week second-dose recipients were combined.

Here immunoSEQ multiplex PCR was the method, and the copy in TCRdb shows in-frame clones only, minus some. The profile shows fewer than 300,000 clones, just over 90% of them singletons. CDR1 and CDR2 from the germline V gene are MDHEN and SYDVKM. With V trimmed by 6 bases and J by 2 bases, 5 bases remained unmatched. The CDR3 is 14 residues long. This clonotype was sampled from an adult in good health. The input for sequencing was peripheral blood, taken on day 0 of AZD1222 vaccination. The chain joins TRBV28 to TRBJ1-2, with 8 positions matching TRBD1. Here the CDR3 DNA reads TGTGCCAGCAGACCCACAGGGGGGAACTATGGCTACACCTTC. Residues: CASRPTGGNYGYTF.